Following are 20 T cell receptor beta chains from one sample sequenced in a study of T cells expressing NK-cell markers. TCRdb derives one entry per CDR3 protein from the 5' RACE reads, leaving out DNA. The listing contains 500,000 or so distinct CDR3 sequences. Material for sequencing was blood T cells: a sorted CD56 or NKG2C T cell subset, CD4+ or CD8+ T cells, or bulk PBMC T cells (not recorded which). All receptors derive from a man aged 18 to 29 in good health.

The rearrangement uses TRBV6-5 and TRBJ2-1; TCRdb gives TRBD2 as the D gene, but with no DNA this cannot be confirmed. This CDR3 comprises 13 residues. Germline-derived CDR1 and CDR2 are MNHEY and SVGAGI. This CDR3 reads CASGLRGQVEQFF.

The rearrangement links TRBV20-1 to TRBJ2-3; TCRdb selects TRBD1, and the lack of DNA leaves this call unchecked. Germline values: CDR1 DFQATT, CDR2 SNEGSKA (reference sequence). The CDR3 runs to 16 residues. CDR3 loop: CSAKPTREAGWVTQYF.

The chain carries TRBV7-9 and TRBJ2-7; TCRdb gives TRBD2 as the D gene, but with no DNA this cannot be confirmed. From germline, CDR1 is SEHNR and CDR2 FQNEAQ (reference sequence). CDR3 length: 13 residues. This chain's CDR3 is CASSLDSDYEQYF.

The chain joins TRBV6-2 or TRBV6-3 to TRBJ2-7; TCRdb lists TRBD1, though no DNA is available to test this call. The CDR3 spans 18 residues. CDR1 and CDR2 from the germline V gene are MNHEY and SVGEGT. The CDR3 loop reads CASSRPIDREYFRDEQYF.

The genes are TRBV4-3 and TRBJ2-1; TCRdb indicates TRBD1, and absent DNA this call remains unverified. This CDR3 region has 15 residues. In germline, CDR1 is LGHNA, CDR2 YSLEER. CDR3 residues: CASSQVGGSYNEQFF.

The CDR3 sequence is CASSLEGSGVNQPQHF. This chain links TRBV5-1 with TRBJ1-5; absent DNA, TCRdb's TRBD1 call cannot be checked. CDR1 is SGHRS, CDR2 YFSETQ, per germline. The CDR3 loop spans 16 amino acids.

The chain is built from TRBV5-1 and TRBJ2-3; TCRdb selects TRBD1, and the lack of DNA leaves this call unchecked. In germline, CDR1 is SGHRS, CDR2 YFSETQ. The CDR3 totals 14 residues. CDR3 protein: CASSTGTRTDTQYF.

The chain's CDR3 is CASASQGQAAALSSYEQYF. V gene TRBV6-4 combines with J gene TRBJ2-7; the D call of TRBD1 rests on TCRdb alone, since no DNA is present to check it. Germline CDR1 is MRHNA and CDR2 is SNTAGT. The CDR3 runs to 19 residues.

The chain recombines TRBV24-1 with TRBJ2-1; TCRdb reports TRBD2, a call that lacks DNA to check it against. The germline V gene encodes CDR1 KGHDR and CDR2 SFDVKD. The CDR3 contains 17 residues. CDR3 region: CATSDSRLAGVSNEQFF.

The CDR3: CASTPRGGRGTDTQYF. V usage is TRBV28 and J usage is TRBJ2-3; TCRdb returns TRBD2, unconfirmable since there is no DNA. The CDR3 has 16 amino acids. Germline loops: CDR1 MDHEN, CDR2 SYDVKM. The full variable domain, with the rest looked up from reference TRBV28 and TRBJ2-3, is DVKVTQSSRYLVKRTGEKVFLECVQDMDHENMFWYRQDPGLGLRLIYFSYDVKMKEKGDIPEGYSVSREKKERFSLILESASTNQTSMYLCASTPRGGRGTDTQYFGPGTRLTVL.

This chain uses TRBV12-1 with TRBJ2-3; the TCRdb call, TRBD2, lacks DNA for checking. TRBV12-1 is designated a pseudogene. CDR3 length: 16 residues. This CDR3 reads CASSPRTSGATDTQYF.

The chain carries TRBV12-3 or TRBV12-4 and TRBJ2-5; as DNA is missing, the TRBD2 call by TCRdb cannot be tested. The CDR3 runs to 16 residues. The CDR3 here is CASSLGVVAGQETQYF.

CDR3 residues: CASRPGGLKNTEAFF. J is TRBJ1-1 and V is TRBV28; absent DNA, TCRdb's TRBD1 call cannot be checked. CDR3 length: 15 amino acids. Per germline, CDR1 MDHEN and CDR2 SYDVKM.

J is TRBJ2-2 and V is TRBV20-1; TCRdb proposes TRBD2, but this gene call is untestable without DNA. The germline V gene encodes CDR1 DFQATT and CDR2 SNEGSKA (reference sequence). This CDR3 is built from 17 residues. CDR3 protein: CSASPLDGRTGTGELFF.

Here the CDR3 reads CSVEISGRYQETQYF. This rearrangement joins TRBV29-1 to TRBJ2-5; the TRBD2 assignment by TCRdb is unverifiable without DNA. This CDR3 has 15 amino acids. Germline V CDR1 and CDR2: SQVTM, ANQGSEA.

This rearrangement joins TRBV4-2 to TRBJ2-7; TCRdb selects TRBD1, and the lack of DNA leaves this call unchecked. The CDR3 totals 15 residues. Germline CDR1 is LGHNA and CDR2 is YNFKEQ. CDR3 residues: CASSREEGESYEQYF.

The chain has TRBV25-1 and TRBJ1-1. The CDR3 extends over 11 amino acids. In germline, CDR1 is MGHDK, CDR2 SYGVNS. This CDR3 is CATAGNTEAFF.

Here the CDR3 reads CSTKRGRETQYF. The J gene is TRBJ2-5, the V gene TRBV20-1. The CDR3 is made up of 12 amino acids. From germline, CDR1 is DFQATT and CDR2 SNEGSKA (reference sequence).

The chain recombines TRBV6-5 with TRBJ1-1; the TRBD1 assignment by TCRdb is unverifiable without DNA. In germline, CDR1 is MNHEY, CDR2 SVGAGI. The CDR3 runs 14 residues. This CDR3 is CASSPGPPGTEAFF.

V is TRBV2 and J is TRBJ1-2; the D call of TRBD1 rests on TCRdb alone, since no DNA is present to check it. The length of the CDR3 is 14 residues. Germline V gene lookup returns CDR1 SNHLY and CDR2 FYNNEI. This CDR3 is CASRTIQGNYGYTF. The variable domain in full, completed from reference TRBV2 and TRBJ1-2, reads EPEVTQTPSHQVTQMGQEVILRCVPISNHLYFYWYRQILGQKVEFLVSFYNNEISEKSEIFDDQFSVERPDGSNFTLKIRSTKLEDSAMYFCASRTIQGNYGYTFGSGTRLTVV.